Listed below are T cell receptor beta chains from one sample, sequenced in a study of Ad26.COV2.S vaccination and SARS-CoV-2 variants. Only in-frame clones appear in the TCRdb table, and some are missing; sequencing was by immunoSEQ multiplex PCR. The sample carries about 180,000 clones, approximately 90% recorded once. Specimen: peripheral blood, collected after recovery from COVID-19. Every receptor here comes from a human donor who had recovered from COVID-19. CDR3s include the opening cysteine and the closing phenylalanine or tryptophan. A D gene is named only where the DNA matches it firmly. Clone size is stated in some rows and not others, as once, few, many or a class when expanded.

clone size	V gene	J gene	D gene	CDR3 length	CDR3 DNA	CDR3 protein
.	TRBV3-1/TRBV3-2	TRBJ1-1	.	13	TGTGCCAGCAGCCAAGGGCCAAACACTGAAGCTTTCTTT	CASSQGPNTEAFF
.	TRBV7-3	TRBJ2-1	TRBD1	15	TGTGCCAGCAGCTTAGACAGGGGGTCCTACAATGAGCAGTTCTTC	CASSLDRGSYNEQFF
.	TRBV4-1	TRBJ1-1	.	13	TGCGCCAGCAGCCAAGTGGTGGCCGATGAAGCTTTCTTT	CASSQVVADEAFF
once	TRBV30	TRBJ2-3	TRBD2	14	TGTGCCAGTAGCGGGGGGGCTCCCACAGATACGCAGTATTTT	CASSGGAPTDTQYF
.	TRBV4-1	TRBJ2-7	.	16	TGCGCCAGCAGCCCCACCTCGGGACGGACTTCCTACGAGCAGTACTTC	CASSPTSGRTSYEQYF
.	TRBV7-9	TRBJ2-7	TRBD1	16	TGTGCCAGCAGCCCCCACCGGGACAGCCTCTCCTACGAGCAGTACTTC	CASSPHRDSLSYEQYF
few	TRBV28	TRBJ1-2	.	12	TGTGCCAGCAGTTTATATGAGGGGGGCTACACCTTC	CASSLYEGGYTF
.	TRBV4-2	TRBJ2-1	TRBD2	15	TGTGCCAGCAGCCAAGATGAACTAGCGGGGAGTGAGCAGTTCTTC	CASSQDELAGSEQFF
.	TRBV13	TRBJ1-1	TRBD1	15	TGTGCCAGCACCAAGAGGACAGGGGGGAACACTGAAGCTTTCTTT	CASTKRTGGNTEAFF
.	TRBV7-9	TRBJ2-1	TRBD2	17	TGTGCCAGCAGCCTCTTACTAGCGGGAGACTTAGGGAATGAGCAGTTCTTC	CASSLLLAGDLGNEQFF
.	TRBV2	TRBJ2-3	TRBD2	15	TGTGCCAGCAGTGAAGGACTAGCGGGAAGGGATACGCAGTATTTT	CASSEGLAGRDTQYF
.	TRBV6-2/TRBV6-3	TRBJ2-1	TRBD2	18	TGTGCCAGCAGTCCGGGACTAGCGGGAGGGCCCTCCTACAATGAGCAGTTCTTC	CASSPGLAGGPSYNEQFF
once	TRBV2	TRBJ1-4	.	13	TGTGCCAGCTCGGGGCCAACTAATGAAAAACTGTTTTTT	CASSGPTNEKLFF
.	TRBV6-1	TRBJ1-3	TRBD1	16	TGTGCCAGCAGTGTAACGACAGGGAACTCTGGAAACACCATATATTTT	CASSVTTGNSGNTIYF
.	TRBV28	TRBJ2-5	TRBD2	16	TGTGCCAGCAGTCTCGGACTAGCGGGGGGACAAGAGACCCAGTACTTC	CASSLGLAGGQETQYF
.	TRBV29-1	TRBJ2-1	.	14	TGCAGCGCCGGGGCGGGGGCCGACTACAATGAGCAGTTCTTC	CSAGAGADYNEQFF
.	TRBV9	TRBJ2-7	.	14	TGTGCCAGCAGCGTAGAATGGTTCAGCGACGAGCAGTACTTC	CASSVEWFSDEQYF
.	TRBV19	TRBJ2-5	.	13	TGTGCCAGTAGTTGGGAACAGAGAGAGACCCAGTACTTC	CASSWEQRETQYF
.	TRBV2	TRBJ1-2	.	15	TGTGCCAGCAGTGGGCAGGGGTACGCCTCAGGGGGCTACACCTTC	CASSGQGYASGGYTF
.	TRBV5-5	TRBJ2-1	.	14	TGTGCCAGCAGCTCCCCGGGACTGGGCAATGAGCAGTTCTTC	CASSSPGLGNEQFF
.	TRBV7-9	TRBJ1-3	.	15	TGTGCCAGCAGCTTAGAGCTAGGACCGGGAAACACCATATATTTT	CASSLELGPGNTIYF
.	TRBV5-1	TRBJ2-6	.	15	TGCGCCAGCACGTGGGAGAGCTCTGGGGCCAACGTCCTGACTTTC	CASTWESSGANVLTF
.	TRBV27	TRBJ2-7	.	16	TGTGCCAGCAGTCCCAAAGCGGGACAGCTCTTCTACGAGCAGTACTTC	CASSPKAGQLFYEQYF
.	TRBV3-1/TRBV3-2	TRBJ2-2	.	13	TGTGCCAGCAGGAGAAGTCGCACCGGGGAGCTGTTTTTT	CASRRSRTGELFF
once	TRBV5-4	TRBJ2-2	.	15	TGTGCCAGCAGCATCTCGGGATCCATGACCGGGGAGCTGTTTTTT	CASSISGSMTGELFF
.	TRBV4-1	TRBJ1-5	.	14	TGCGCCAGCAGCCAAGTCGGAGGTTCGGAGCCCCAGCATTTT	CASSQVGGSEPQHF
.	TRBV2	TRBJ2-2	.	16	TGTGCCAGCAGTGATGTGGGCTTACTGAACACCGGGGAGCTGTTTTTT	CASSDVGLLNTGELFF
.	TRBV5-5	TRBJ1-3	.	13	TGTGCCAGCAGCCAAACAGGGAGCAACACCATATATTTT	CASSQTGSNTIYF
.	TRBV2	TRBJ2-1	TRBD2	14	TGTGCCAGCAGACCAGGACTAGTTAAAAACGAGCAGTTCTTC	CASRPGLVKNEQFF
.	TRBV18	TRBJ2-3	.	16	TGTGCCAGCTCACCTTCAATGGGCGGTAGTAGAGATACGCAGTATTTT	CASSPSMGGSRDTQYF
.	TRBV9	TRBJ1-4	TRBD1	16	TGTGCCAGCAGCGCACTATTACAGGGGGGCGGAGAAAAACTGTTTTTT	CASSALLQGGGEKLFF
.	TRBV7-3	TRBJ2-2	.	16	TGTGCCAGCAGCTTAAGGGCTACCCTGAACACCGGGGAGCTGTTTTTT	CASSLRATLNTGELFF
.	TRBV5-1	TRBJ2-3	TRBD2	16	TGCGCCAGCAGCTTGGGAACTAGCGGACGCACAGATACGCAGTATTTT	CASSLGTSGRTDTQYF
few	TRBV7-2	TRBJ1-2	.	14	TGTGCCAGCAGCCCGCGAGGGACCGAGGGAGGCTACACCTTC	CASSPRGTEGGYTF
.	TRBV30	TRBJ1-1	TRBD1	13	TGTGCCTGGAGGACAGGGTATTACACTGAAGCTTTCTTT	CAWRTGYYTEAFF
.	TRBV10-1	TRBJ1-2	.	13	TGCGCCAGGGTGAAAGGGGAAAACTATGGCTACACCTTC	CARVKGENYGYTF
.	TRBV9	TRBJ2-7	.	16	TGTGCCAGCAGCATTCTCCCGGGACCCACCCCCTACGAGCAGTACTTC	CASSILPGPTPYEQYF
once	TRBV10-3	TRBJ2-5	.	17	TGTGCCATCAGTGAGTTAAGTGGGGAGGCGGAGAAAGAGACCCAGTACTTC	CAISELSGEAEKETQYF
.	TRBV6-5	TRBJ2-4	.	13	TGTGCCAGCTTCGACGCCCGGAAGAACATTCAGTACTTC	CASFDARKNIQYF
.	TRBV18	TRBJ2-7	.	15	TGTGCCAGCTCACCACAAGGACAGAGCTCCTACGAGCAGTACTTC	CASSPQGQSSYEQYF
.	TRBV7-2	TRBJ1-5	.	15	TGTGCCAGCAGCTTGGGCGGGACAAGCAATCAGCCCCAGCATTTT	CASSLGGTSNQPQHF
.	TRBV7-2	TRBJ2-5	TRBD2	16	TGTGCCAGCAGCCCAGGACTAGCGGGGGCTCGGGAGACCCAGTACTTC	CASSPGLAGARETQYF
.	TRBV2	TRBJ1-1	.	12	TGTGCCAGCAGGGGAGCGAACACTGAAGCTTTCTTT	CASRGANTEAFF
.	TRBV6-1	TRBJ1-2	TRBD1	15	TGTGCCAGCAGTGATAGAAGTACAGGGGTATACGGCTACACCTTC	CASSDRSTGVYGYTF
.	TRBV29-1	TRBJ2-1	TRBD2	16	TGCAGCGTTGAAGGGACTAGCGGGGGCCTCGGGGATGAGCAGTTCTTC	CSVEGTSGGLGDEQFF
.	TRBV6-2/TRBV6-3	TRBJ1-5	TRBD1	14	TGTGCCAGCAGTCAAACAGGGGGCGTTCAGCCCCAGCATTTT	CASSQTGGVQPQHF
.	TRBV28	TRBJ1-5	.	15	TGTGCCAGCAGTTTCAAAACAGGGTGGCGGCAGCCCCAGCATTTT	CASSFKTGWRQPQHF
.	TRBV27	TRBJ1-5	.	15	TGTGCCAGCAGTCTCTTTGGGGGTAGCAATCAGCCCCAGCATTTT	CASSLFGGSNQPQHF